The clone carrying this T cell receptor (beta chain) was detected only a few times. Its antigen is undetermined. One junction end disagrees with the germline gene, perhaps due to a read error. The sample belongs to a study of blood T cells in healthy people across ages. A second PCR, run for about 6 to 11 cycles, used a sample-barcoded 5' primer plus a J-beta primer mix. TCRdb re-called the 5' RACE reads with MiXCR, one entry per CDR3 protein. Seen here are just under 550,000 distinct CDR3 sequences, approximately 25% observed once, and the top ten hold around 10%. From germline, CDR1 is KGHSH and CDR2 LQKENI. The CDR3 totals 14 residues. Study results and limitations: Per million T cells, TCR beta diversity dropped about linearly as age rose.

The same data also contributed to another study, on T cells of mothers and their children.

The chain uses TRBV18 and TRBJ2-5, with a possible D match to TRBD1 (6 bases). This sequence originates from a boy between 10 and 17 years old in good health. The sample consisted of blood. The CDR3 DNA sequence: TGTGCCAGCTCACCAAACCAGGGACAAGAGACCCACCACTTC. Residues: CASSPNQGQETHHF.